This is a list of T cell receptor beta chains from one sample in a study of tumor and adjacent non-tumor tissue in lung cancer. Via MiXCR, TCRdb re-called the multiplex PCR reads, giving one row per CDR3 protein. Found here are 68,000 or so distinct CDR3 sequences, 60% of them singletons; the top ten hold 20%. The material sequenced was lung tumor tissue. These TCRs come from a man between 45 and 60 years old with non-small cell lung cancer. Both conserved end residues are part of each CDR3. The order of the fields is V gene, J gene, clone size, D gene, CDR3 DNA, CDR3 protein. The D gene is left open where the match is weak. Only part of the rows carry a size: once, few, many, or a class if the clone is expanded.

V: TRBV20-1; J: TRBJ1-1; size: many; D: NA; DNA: TGCAAAACAGGGAAACAGAACACTGAAGCTTTCTTT; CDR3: CKTGKQNTEAFF
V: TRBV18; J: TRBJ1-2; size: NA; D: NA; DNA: TGTGCCAGCTCACCGAGGGCCTCCCAGTACTATGGCTACACCTTC; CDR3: CASSPRASQYYGYTF
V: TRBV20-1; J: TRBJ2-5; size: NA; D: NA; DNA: TGCAGTGCTAGCCCGGGCGGAAAAGAGACCCAGTACTTC; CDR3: CSASPGGKETQYF
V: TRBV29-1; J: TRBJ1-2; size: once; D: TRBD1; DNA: TGCAGCGTTGAAATTATACAGGGGTGGTATGGCTACGCCTTC; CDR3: CSVEIIQGWYGYAF
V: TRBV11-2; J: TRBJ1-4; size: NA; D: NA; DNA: TGTGCCTGCAGCCAACTCGTATGGGAACAGGGACTTAATGAAAAACTGTTTTTT; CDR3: CACSQLVWEQGLNEKLFF
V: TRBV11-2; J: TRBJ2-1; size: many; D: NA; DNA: TGTGCCAGCAGCTTAGGGAAGAACAATGAGCAGTTCTTC; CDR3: CASSLGKNNEQFF
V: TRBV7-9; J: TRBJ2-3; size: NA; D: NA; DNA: TGTGCCAGCAGCTTAGTGGCATCTCAAATGGATACGCAGTATTTT; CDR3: CASSLVASQMDTQYF
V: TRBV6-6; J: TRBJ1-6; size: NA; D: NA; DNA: TGTGGCACCAGTTACGATGAGACGAGCTCCTATAATTCACCCCTACACTTT; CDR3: CGTSYDETSSYNSPLHF
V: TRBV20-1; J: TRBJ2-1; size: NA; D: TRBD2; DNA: TGCAGTGCTAGAGATGCTCGAACTAGCGGGAGTAGGGAGCAGTTCTTC; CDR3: CSARDARTSGSREQFF
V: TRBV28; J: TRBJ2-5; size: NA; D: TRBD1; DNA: TGTGCCAGCAGTATGCCGACAGGGGGCCTGGAGACCCAGTACTTC; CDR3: CASSMPTGGLETQYF
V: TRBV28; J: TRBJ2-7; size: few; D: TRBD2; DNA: TGTGCCAGCAGTCGGACTAGCGGATTTCTACAGCAGTACTTC; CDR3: CASSRTSGFLQQYF
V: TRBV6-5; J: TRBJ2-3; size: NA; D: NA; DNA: TGTGCCAGCAGCCTCCTAAACTCACCCAACAGGGGGCTAGCGGGGTCGGATACGCGGTATTTT; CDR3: CASSLLNSPNRGLAGSDTRYF
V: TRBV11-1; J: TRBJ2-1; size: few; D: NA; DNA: TGTGCCAGCAGTCCCCAGGTTGATGAGCATTTCTTC; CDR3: CASSPQVDEHFF
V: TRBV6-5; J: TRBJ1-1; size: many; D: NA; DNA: TGTGCCAGCAGTTACTCGAGTGTATCCGGCACTGAAGCTTTCTTT; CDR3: CASSYSSVSGTEAFF
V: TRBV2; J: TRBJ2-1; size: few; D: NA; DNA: TGTGCCAGCAGTGTTTTGACAGGAGGAAACAATGAGCAGTTCTTC; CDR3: CASSVLTGGNNEQFF
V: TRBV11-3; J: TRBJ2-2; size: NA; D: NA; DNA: TGTGCCAGGAGCTTAGGGGCAGGGACGAGCGCCGGGGAGCTGTTTTTT; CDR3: CARSLGAGTSAGELFF
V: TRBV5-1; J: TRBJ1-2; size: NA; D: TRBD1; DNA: TGCACCAGCAGCTTGACTTGGGACAGACTCGGGATCTATGGCTACACCTTC; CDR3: CTSSLTWDRLGIYGYTF
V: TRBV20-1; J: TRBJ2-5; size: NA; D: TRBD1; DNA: TGCAGTGCTAGTGACCTAAATCCTTCAGGGGGCCTACAAGAGACCCAGTACTTC; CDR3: CSASDLNPSGGLQETQYF
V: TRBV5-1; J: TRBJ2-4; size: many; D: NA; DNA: TGCGCCAGCAGCTTGGGGACTGCCGACGACCTTCAGTACTTC; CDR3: CASSLGTADDLQYF
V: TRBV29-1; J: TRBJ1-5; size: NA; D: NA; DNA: TGCAGCGTTGGCGGGGGGGGCAGTTGGGAGCAGCATTTT; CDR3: CSVGGGGSWEQHF
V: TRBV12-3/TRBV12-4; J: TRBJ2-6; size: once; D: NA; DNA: TGTACCAGCAGTTTAACATGGCCCGGGTCCAACGTCCTGACTTTC; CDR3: CTSSLTWPGSNVLTF
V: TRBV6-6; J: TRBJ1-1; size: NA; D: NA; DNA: TGTGCCAGCAGACCCGGGATAGGGGTCGCGAACACTGAGGCTTTCTTT; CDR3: CASRPGIGVANTEAFF
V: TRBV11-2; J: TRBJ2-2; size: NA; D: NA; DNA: TGTGCTAACAGCAATCAATTATGGGAGGTCGGGGAGCTGTTTTTT; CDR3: CANSNQLWEVGELFF
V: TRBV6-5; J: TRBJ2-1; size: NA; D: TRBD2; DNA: TGTGCCAGCAGTTACTCAGTTACTAGCGGTAACAATGGGCAGATCTTC; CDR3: CASSYSVTSGNNGQIF
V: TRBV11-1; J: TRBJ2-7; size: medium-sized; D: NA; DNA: TGTGCCAGCAGCTTAGGACCCCTCTACGAGCAGTACTTC; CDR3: CASSLGPLYEQYF
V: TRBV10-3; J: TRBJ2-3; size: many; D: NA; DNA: TGTGCCATCAGAGCGGAGGGTACCACAGATACGCAGTATTTT; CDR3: CAIRAEGTTDTQYF
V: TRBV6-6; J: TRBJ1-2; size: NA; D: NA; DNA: TGTGCCAGCTGTCACCAGGCGAACTATGACTACACCTTC; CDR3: CASCHQANYDYTF
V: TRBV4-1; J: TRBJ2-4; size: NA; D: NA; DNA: TGCGCCAGCAGCCAAGATCCCGTTAGCCTGTCCTACAACCAGAACATTCAGTACTTC; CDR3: CASSQDPVSLSYNQNIQYF
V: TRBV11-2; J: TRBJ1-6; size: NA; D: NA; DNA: TGTGCCAGCAGCTTTACACCCTATTCACCCCTCCATTTT; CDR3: CASSFTPYSPLHF